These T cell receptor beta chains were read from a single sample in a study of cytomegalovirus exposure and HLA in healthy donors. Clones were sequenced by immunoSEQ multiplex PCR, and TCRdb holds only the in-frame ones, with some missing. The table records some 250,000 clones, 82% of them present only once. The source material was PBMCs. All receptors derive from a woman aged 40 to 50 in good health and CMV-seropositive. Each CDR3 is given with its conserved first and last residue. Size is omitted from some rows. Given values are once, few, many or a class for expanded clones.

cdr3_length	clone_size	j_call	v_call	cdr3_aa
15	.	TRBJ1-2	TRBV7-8	CASSLAVGRDYGYTF
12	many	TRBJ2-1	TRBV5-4	CAATRGLNEQFF
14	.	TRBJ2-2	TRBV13	CASSLDRGAGELFF
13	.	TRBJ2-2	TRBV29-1	CSAPSGGTGELFF
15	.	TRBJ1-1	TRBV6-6	CASSYSGGKNTEAFF
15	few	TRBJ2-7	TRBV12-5	CASGLSVTSSYEQYF
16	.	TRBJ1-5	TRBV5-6	CASSLSSTGGYQPQHF
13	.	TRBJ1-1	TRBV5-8	CASSYSEGTEAFF
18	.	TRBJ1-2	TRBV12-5	CASGLGRDRDGANYGYTF
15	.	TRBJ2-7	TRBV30	CAWSAWDRPTYEQYF
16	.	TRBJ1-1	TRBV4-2	CASSQDLGTGGTEAFF
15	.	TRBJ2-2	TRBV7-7	CASSLEAGGSGELFF
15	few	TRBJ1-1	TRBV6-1	CASSPPFDRGAEAFF
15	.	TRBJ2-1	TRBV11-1	CASSLEAGDYNEQFF
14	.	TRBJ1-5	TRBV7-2	CASSLGQVNQPQHF
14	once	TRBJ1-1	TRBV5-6	CASSAGQGANGAFF
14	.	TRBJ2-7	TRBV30	CAWSAQGRGYEQYF
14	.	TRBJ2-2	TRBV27	CASTGTGDTGELFF
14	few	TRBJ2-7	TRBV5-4	CASSFGDRGYEQYF
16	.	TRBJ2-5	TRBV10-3	CAISESGQPPQETQYF
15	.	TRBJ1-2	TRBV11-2	CASSIRNTGVGGYTF
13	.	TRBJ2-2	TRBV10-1	CASSEMYGGELFF
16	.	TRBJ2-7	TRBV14	CASSLAHSAAAYEQYF
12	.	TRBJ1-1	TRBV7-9	CASSATGFTAFF
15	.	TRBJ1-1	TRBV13	CASSPWTGPNTEAFF
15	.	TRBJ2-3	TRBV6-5	CASSRQGATTDTQYF
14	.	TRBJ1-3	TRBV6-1	CASSEDGTRNTIYF
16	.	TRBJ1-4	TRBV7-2	CASSLVGRGTNEKLFF
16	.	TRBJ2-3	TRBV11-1	CASSSPGGGARDTQYF
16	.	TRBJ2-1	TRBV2	CASRELAGAHYNEQFF
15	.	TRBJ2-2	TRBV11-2	CASSHGILGTGELFF
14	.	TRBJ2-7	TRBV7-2	CASSPIAGIYEQYF
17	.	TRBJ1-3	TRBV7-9	CASSFSTADPSGNTIYF
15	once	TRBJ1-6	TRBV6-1	CASSELSGIYSPLHF
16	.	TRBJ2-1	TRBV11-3	CASSLVGGLATNEQFF
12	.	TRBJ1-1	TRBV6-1	CASDVSGTEAFF
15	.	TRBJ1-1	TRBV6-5	CASSYGQGVNTEAFF
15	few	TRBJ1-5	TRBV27	CASTPTLAGNQPQHF
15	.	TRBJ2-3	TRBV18	CASSPQGAPTDTQYF
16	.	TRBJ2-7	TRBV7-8	CASSLGPLAVSYEQYF
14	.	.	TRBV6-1	CASSAGTGIGEQYF
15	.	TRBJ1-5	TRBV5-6	CASSLGHQGTGPQHF
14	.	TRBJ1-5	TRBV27	CATGRQGLKQPQHF
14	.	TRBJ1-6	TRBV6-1	CASSSQGAGSPLHF
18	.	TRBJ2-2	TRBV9	CASSPTSLAGTRTGELFF
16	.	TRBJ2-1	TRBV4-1	CASSRLLAGDYNEQFF
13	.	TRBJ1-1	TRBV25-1	CASSRRKNTEAFF